This T cell receptor beta chain was identified in a study of cytomegalovirus exposure and HLA in healthy donors. With 60 Vbeta and 13 Jbeta primers, the PCR was carried out. TCRdb's copy holds only in-frame clones and misses some; the assay was immunoSEQ multiplex PCR. The sample includes 150,000 to 200,000 clones, roughly 74% seen only once; the top ten take roughly 6%. Germline CDR1 is LNHDA and CDR2 is SQIVND (reference sequence). The CDR3 is 13 amino acids. Trimming cost V 7 bases and J 7 bases, with 11 bases left between them. The sequence was obtained from a woman aged 30 to 39 in good health and CMV-seropositive. The sequenced sample was PBMCs. The chain joins TRBV19 to TRBJ1-6, with TRBD1 as a possible D gene (6 bases). As DNA, the CDR3 is TGTGCCAGTATCGGTCAGGGGAATTCACCCCTCCACTTT. Its translation: CASIGQGNSPLHF.